The 31 T cell receptor beta chains in this list originate from one sample, sequenced in a study of shared clonotypes between healthy human individuals (dated by TCRdb to the early 2020s). The receptor library was made with the immunoSEQ multiplex PCR assay. Not all clones reach the TCRdb copy of this immuneACCESS table, which keeps in-frame sequences only. Checked studies attribute under half of the gap to unresolved V genes and leave the rest unexplained. In all, the sample holds 490,000 or so clones, and about 82% of those were seen once. Over 10% of the sample belongs to the ten largest clones. What was sequenced was PBMCs. These receptors were collected from a woman in her thirties or forties in good health. Some clones in this sample may be carry-over from other donors' samples.

The CDR3 is CASSLRLAGGPGTDTQYF. In DNA, the CDR3 is TGCGCCAGCAGCTTGAGACTAGCGGGAGGGCCGGGCACAGATACGCAGTATTTT. The gene calls are TRBV5-1 and TRBJ2-3, with 14 bases fitting TRBD2. Germline V gene data show CDR1 as SGHRS and CDR2 as YFSETQ. J lost 1 base, V lost 1 base, and 5 bases had no gene match. CDR3 length equals 18 residues.

The CDR3 here is CASSSRDTASYEQYF. CDR3 DNA: TGTGCCAGCAGTTCACGGGACACGGCATCCTACGAGCAGTACTTC. The V call is TRBV28, the J call TRBJ2-7, with D perhaps matching TRBD1 (6 bases). The CDR3 is 15 amino acids. Germline CDR1 is MDHEN and CDR2 is SYDVKM. The V gene lost 4 bases and the J gene lost 1 base, with 14 bases spanning the gap.

CDR3 nucleotides: TGTGCCAGCAGCGAGGGAGCAGGGGGCAGTGAAAAACTGTTTTTT. It yields the protein CASSEGAGGSEKLFF. J is TRBJ1-4 and V is TRBV28; 8 bases fit TRBD1. The V gene's germline CDR1 is MDHEN and CDR2 SYDVKM. V was clipped by 6 bases and J by 7 bases; unmatched bases: 10. The CDR3 covers 15 residues.

The V call is TRBV7-9, the J call TRBJ2-1, with TRBD2 identical over 13 bases. The CDR3 consists of 16 residues. V lost 4 bases, J lost 7 bases, and 7 bases stayed unmatched. Per the germline V gene, CDR1 is SEHNR and CDR2 is FQNEAQ (reference sequence). CDR3 sequence reads: CASSWTSGSGNNEQFF. In DNA form, the CDR3 reads TGTGCCAGCAGCTGGACTAGCGGGAGTGGGAATAATGAGCAGTTCTTC.

The rearrangement uses TRBV4-1 and TRBJ1-1; 12 bases match TRBD1. The CDR3 has 17 residues. The junction had 8 bases not matched to a gene; V was cut back by 4 bases and J by 2 bases. Germline loops: CDR1 MGHRA, CDR2 YSYEKL. The CDR3: CASSPGQGAMINTEAFF. CDR3 sequence (DNA): TGCGCCAGCAGCCCGGGACAGGGGGCCATGATAAACACTGAAGCTTTCTTT.

On this clone: A read error may be the cause here, since a much bigger clone is one base away. This chain joins TRBV28 and TRBJ1-5; tentative D call: TRBD1 (5 bases). V shed 3 bases and J shed 4 bases, with 13 bases lying between them. The CDR3 length is 15 residues. The germline CDR1 and CDR2 sequences are MDHEN and SYDVKM. The CDR3 region has the DNA TGTGCCAGCAGTTTGGGCAGGACACGAAATCAGCCCCAGCATTTT. Translating it yields CASSLGRTRNQPQHF.

V usage is TRBV9 and J usage is TRBJ2-1; 15 nucleotides agree with TRBD2. The CDR3 loop spans 18 amino acids. CDR1 is SGDLS and CDR2 is YYNGEE in the germline V gene. Trimming removed 0 bases from V and 7 bases from J; junction bases left unmatched: 8. CDR3 in DNA: TGTGCCAGCAGCGTAGGGGTGGGGACTAGCGGGAGGTGGAATGAGCAGTTCTTC. Its protein product is CASSVGVGTSGRWNEQFF.

The chain employs TRBV7-6 and TRBJ2-7; D is possibly TRBD2 (5 bases). Germline CDR1 SGHVS, CDR2 FNYEAQ. The CDR3 is 16 amino acids. Trimming removed 4 bases at V and 3 bases at J, with 19 bases between. CDR3 in amino acids: CASSSEVGGLGYEQYF. DNA for the CDR3: TGTGCCAGCAGCTCGGAGGTGGGCGGCCTTGGCTACGAGCAGTACTTC.

V usage is TRBV6-5 and J usage is TRBJ2-7; TRBD1 might be the D (5 bases). The CDR3 has 13 residues. Germline CDR1 and CDR2: MNHEY and SVGAGI. The V gene lost 6 bases and the J gene lost 2 bases, with 11 bases spanning the gap. Here the CDR3 DNA reads TGTGCCAGCAGACCCCCAGGGACCTACGAGCAGTACTTC. Translation: CASRPPGTYEQYF.

This chain joins TRBV9 and TRBJ2-7; D gene unclear. The ends were cut back, 4 bases at V and 1 base at J, with 9 bases in the middle. The CDR3 length is 13 residues. Germline V lookup: CDR1 SGDLS, CDR2 YYNGEE. Here the CDR3 DNA reads TGTGCCAGCAGCCCCTTCGGGTCCTACGAGCAGTACTTC. This codes for CASSPFGSYEQYF.

The rearrangement joins TRBV10-3 to TRBJ1-6; D is unresolved. The CDR3 is 13 amino acids. Per germline, CDR1 ENHRY and CDR2 SYGVKD. V was trimmed by 4 bases and J by 7 bases, leaving 8 bases between them. Here the CDR3 DNA reads TGTGCCATCAGTGGGGGATTGAATTCACCCCTCCACTTT. Amino acid sequence: CAISGGLNSPLHF.

The CDR3 DNA reads TGTGCCAGCAGTGAAGGGTCGGGGGAAAAACTGTTTTTT. It is translated as CASSEGSGEKLFF. The chain combines TRBV5-6 with TRBJ1-4, with no clear D. V lost 5 bases, J lost 8 bases, and 13 bases lay in between. The CDR3 is made up of 13 amino acids. CDR1 and CDR2 from the germline V gene are SGHDT and YYEEEE.

This clone was detected a few times. A far larger clone is one base from this, pointing to a likely read error. The rearrangement uses TRBV6-1 and TRBJ2-7; 7 bases fit TRBD1. Trimming removed 4 bases from V and 5 bases from J; junction bases left unmatched: 11. Germline V gives CDR1 MNHNS, CDR2 SASEGT. The CDR3 runs 15 residues. Here the CDR3 DNA reads TGTGCCAGCAGTGTCACAGGGGAAGGACCTGACGAGCAGTACTTC. It translates to CASSVTGEGPDEQYF.

The genes are TRBV7-2 and TRBJ1-5; D call uncertain. Germline V gene lookup returns CDR1 SGHTA and CDR2 FQGNSA. The CDR3 length is 13 residues. The ends were cut back, 3 bases at V and 6 bases at J, with 9 bases in the middle. The CDR3 DNA reads as TGTGCCAGCAGCTTGCGGGTGGGTCAGCCCCAGCATTTT. It is translated as CASSLRVGQPQHF.

The chain couples TRBV6-5 to TRBJ1-4; possible D gene TRBD1, 6 bases. Germline CDR1 is MNHEY and CDR2 is SVGAGI. The CDR3 has 14 residues. Trimming pared 0 bases from V and 5 bases from J, leaving 7 bases between. CDR3 DNA sequence: TGTGCCAGCAGTTACTCAGGGGGGAATGAAAAACTGTTTTTT. Translation gives CASSYSGGNEKLFF.

The V gene is TRBV5-1, the J gene TRBJ1-1; D not certain. CDR3 length equals 15 residues. Between the trimmed V and J ends, which lost 0 bases and 0 bases, there was a span of 9 bases. Germline CDR1 SGHRS, CDR2 YFSETQ. CDR3 DNA sequence: TGCGCCAGCAGCTTGGGCTCTCAGCTGAACACTGAAGCTTTCTTT. It translates to CASSLGSQLNTEAFF.

This clone showed up just once. The rearrangement joins TRBV15 to TRBJ2-7; possible D gene TRBD1, 5 bases. V shed 5 bases and J shed 5 bases, with 10 bases lying between them. CDR1 is LNHNV and CDR2 is YYDKDF in the germline V gene (reference sequence). The CDR3 spans 12 residues. CDR3 region: CATSQGRHEQYF. For the CDR3, the DNA is TGTGCCACCAGCCAGGGCAGACACGAGCAGTACTTC.

The chain has TRBV2 and TRBJ2-3, with 10 bases identical to TRBD1. V shed 4 bases and J 6 bases; nucleotides not matched to a gene: 13. The CDR3 contains 17 residues. Germline V gene data show CDR1 as SNHLY and CDR2 as FYNNEI. The CDR3 DNA reads as TGTGCCAGCAGTGTATTCGTGAGACAGGGGGCTGCGGATACGCAGTATTTT. As protein: CASSVFVRQGAADTQYF.

The count of this clone is one. A much larger clonotype is one base distant, so this may be a read error. The chain uses TRBV7-3 and TRBJ1-1; D is uncertain. The CDR3 covers 14 residues. Looked up from germline, CDR1 is SGHTA and CDR2 is FQGTGA. CDR3 nucleotides: TGTGCCAGCAGCTTAGTTGGTGGGAACGCTGAAGCTTTCTTT. This codes for CASSLVGGNAEAFF.

CDR3 sequence (DNA): TGCAGCGTTGGTGAGGGAATGGGGAGCAATCAGCCCCAGCATTTT. This translates into CSVGEGMGSNQPQHF. The V call is TRBV29-1, the J call TRBJ1-5; D ambiguous. CDR1 is SQVTM, CDR2 ANQGSEA, per germline. This CDR3 has 15 residues. V dropped 4 bases and J dropped 1 base, with 14 bases sitting between them.

The table lists this clone with many counts. This chain uses TRBV28 with TRBJ1-5; TRBD1 matches 7 bases. The length of the CDR3 is 17 residues. Germline assignment: CDR1 MDHEN and CDR2 SYDVKM. V lost 5 bases and J lost 1; bases outside the gene matches: 11. The CDR3 spells CASSRTAYRGSNQPQHF. The CDR3 region has the DNA TGTGCCAGCAGTCGGACTGCGTACAGGGGAAGCAATCAGCCCCAGCATTTT.

J is TRBJ2-6 and V is TRBV10-2; D unclear. Germline V lookup: CDR1 WSHSY, CDR2 SAAADI. The CDR3 loop spans 15 amino acids. Trimming took off 7 bases at V and 0 bases at J, with 10 bases between the two ends. The CDR3 coding sequence is TGCGCCAGCATTGGTTGGAGCTCTGGGGCCAACGTCCTGACTTTC. Its translation: CASIGWSSGANVLTF.

The V call is TRBV2, the J call TRBJ2-3; D is unresolved. Germline V gene lookup returns CDR1 SNHLY and CDR2 FYNNEI. The V gene lost 2 bases and the J gene lost 7 bases, with 7 bases spanning the gap. The CDR3 sequence is 12 residues long. CDR3 DNA: TGTGCCAGCAGTGAATATGGAAATACGCAGTATTTT. Amino acids: CASSEYGNTQYF.

The V and J genes are TRBV5-8 and TRBJ1-2; D is possibly TRBD1 (5 bases). Germline CDR1 reads SGHTS; CDR2 reads YDEGEE. The CDR3 has 13 amino acids. V shed 2 bases and J shed 2 bases, with 7 bases lying between them. CDR3 in DNA: TGTGCCAGCAGCTTTCAGGGAAACTATGGCTACACCTTC. Its protein product is CASSFQGNYGYTF. The variable domain in full, with the rest retrieved from reference TRBV5-8 and TRBJ1-2, is EAGVTQSPTHLIKTRGQQATLRCSPISGHTSVYWYQQALGLGLQFLLWYDEGEERNRGNFPPRFSGRQFPNYSSELNVNALELEDSALYLCASSFQGNYGYTFGSGTRLTVV.

This chain joins TRBV6-6 and TRBJ2-7, with unresolved D. This CDR3 is built from 13 residues. Trimming removed 0 bases from V and 7 bases from J, with 10 bases in between. CDR1 MNHNY and CDR2 SVGAGI come from the germline V gene (reference sequence). CDR3 sequence: CASSYSSQQEQYF. For the CDR3, the DNA is TGTGCCAGCAGTTACTCGTCCCAACAGGAGCAGTACTTC.

This chain joins TRBV7-2 and TRBJ2-1, with TRBD2 matching 10 bases. Germline V CDR1 and CDR2: SGHTA, FQGNSA. The CDR3 length is 15 residues. V gave up 5 bases and J gave up 5 bases; unmatched junction bases: 6. The DNA for the CDR3 is TGTGCCAGCAGCCCTAGCGGGAGAAGGGACAATGAGCAGTTCTTC. Its protein is CASSPSGRRDNEQFF.

This clone was recorded a few times. The genes are TRBV29-1 and TRBJ2-7; TRBD2 might be the D (5 bases). V was clipped by 5 bases and J by 0 bases, with 14 bases between them. There are 14 residues in the CDR3. Germline CDR1 and CDR2: SQVTM and ANQGSEA. The CDR3 protein is CSVLGLHSSYEQYF. The CDR3 nucleotides read TGCAGCGTTCTTGGACTTCACAGCTCCTACGAGCAGTACTTC.

This sequence joins TRBV28 and TRBJ2-5, with 13 positions matching TRBD2. The germline gives CDR1 MDHEN, CDR2 SYDVKM. The CDR3 has 18 amino acids. Trimming at V came to 5 bases and at J to 0 bases, leaving 9 bases not matched to a gene. The CDR3 is CASSTPGLAGQYQETQYF. In DNA form, the CDR3 reads TGTGCCAGCAGTACCCCGGGACTAGCGGGGCAGTACCAAGAGACCCAGTACTTC.

This clone was seen only once. This rearrangement joins TRBV5-1 to TRBJ2-1; 8 bases are shared with TRBD2. Germline CDR1 is SGHRS and CDR2 is YFSETQ. V dropped 4 bases and J dropped 4; count of bases not matched to a gene: 7. CDR3 size: 15 residues. Written as DNA, the CDR3 is TGCGCCAGCAGCCCCGGGACTAGGGCGTACAATGAGCAGTTCTTC. Residues: CASSPGTRAYNEQFF.

Of note for this clone: A read error likely explains this, since a far larger clone differs by one base. This sequence joins TRBV30 and TRBJ2-1; D is possibly TRBD2 (6 bases). V lost 5 bases to trimming and J lost 13 bases, with 21 bases between them. The CDR3 contains 13 residues. In germline, CDR1 is GTSNPN, CDR2 SVGIG (reference sequence). The CDR3 sequence: CAWGSISRTIQFF. The CDR3 nucleotides are TGTGCCTGGGGTTCCATTTCCAGGACTATCCAGTTCTTC. The full variable domain, its missing parts supplied by reference TRBV30 and TRBJ2-1, is SQTIHQWPATLVQPVGSPLSLECTVEGTSNPNLYWYRQAAGRGLQLLFYSVGIGQISSEVPQNLSASRPQDRQFILSSKKLLLSDSGFYLCAWGSISRTIQFFGPGTRLTVL.

The V call is TRBV4-3, the J call TRBJ1-5; possible D gene TRBD1, 5 bases. Germline V gives CDR1 LGHNA, CDR2 YSLEER. Trimming removed 2 bases from V and 2 bases from J, with 7 bases in between. The CDR3 has 14 residues. CDR3 coding DNA: TGCGCCAGCAGCCAACAAGGGGGCAATCAGCCCCAGCATTTT. Encoded protein: CASSQQGGNQPQHF.